Listed below are T cell receptor beta chains from one sample, sequenced in a study of monozygotic twins with inflammatory bowel disease. Using the 5' RACE reads, TCRdb records one entry per CDR3 protein without DNA. The table for this sample gives 160,000 or so distinct CDR3 sequences. The sample was blood. These receptors all come from a human donor with ulcerative colitis or Crohn's disease, or a healthy co-twin of an affected twin (not recorded which). The CDR3 runs from the conserved cysteine through the conserved F or W. Each record gives: J gene, V gene, CDR3 protein.

j_gene: TRBJ2-3; v_gene: TRBV11-2; CDR3aa: CASSSRHSGLGTDTQYF
j_gene: TRBJ2-1; v_gene: TRBV5-1; CDR3aa: CASSLAVASGGADEQFF
j_gene: TRBJ2-1; v_gene: TRBV6-2/TRBV6-3; CDR3aa: CASSPPLAGGYNEQFF
j_gene: TRBJ2-7; v_gene: TRBV7-9; CDR3aa: CASSLGTSGRDEQYF
j_gene: TRBJ1-1; v_gene: TRBV5-1; CDR3aa: CASRRREDEAFF
j_gene: TRBJ1-2; v_gene: TRBV5-6; CDR3aa: CASSPDNLIYGYTF
j_gene: TRBJ1-1; v_gene: TRBV12-3/TRBV12-4; CDR3aa: CASPGMGGTEAFF
j_gene: TRBJ2-1; v_gene: TRBV11-2; CDR3aa: CASSLTLAGGNYNEQFF
j_gene: TRBJ2-3; v_gene: TRBV5-1; CDR3aa: CASSLVTGGRRTDTQYF
j_gene: TRBJ2-7; v_gene: TRBV2; CDR3aa: CASSDTGRSYEQYF
j_gene: TRBJ2-6; v_gene: TRBV11-1; CDR3aa: CASSPGGQGVTSGANVLTF
j_gene: TRBJ1-2; v_gene: TRBV6-5; CDR3aa: CASSYSIGTVNYGYTF
j_gene: TRBJ2-2; v_gene: TRBV19; CDR3aa: CASKNDRDTGELFF
j_gene: TRBJ1-6; v_gene: TRBV7-2; CDR3aa: CASSSALSSYNSPLHF
j_gene: TRBJ1-2; v_gene: TRBV7-9; CDR3aa: CASSLAGRQFNGYTF
j_gene: TRBJ1-1; v_gene: TRBV5-4; CDR3aa: CASSSRRSTEAFF
j_gene: TRBJ1-1; v_gene: TRBV5-6; CDR3aa: CASSLWWRSGTEAFF
j_gene: TRBJ1-1; v_gene: TRBV15; CDR3aa: CATSRDPGTEAFF
j_gene: TRBJ2-7; v_gene: TRBV15; CDR3aa: CATSREGSAYEQYF
j_gene: TRBJ2-1; v_gene: TRBV20-1; CDR3aa: CSAGGGTGKNEQFF
j_gene: TRBJ2-6; v_gene: TRBV7-8; CDR3aa: CASSPDRAGANVLTF
j_gene: TRBJ2-7; v_gene: TRBV9; CDR3aa: CASSIGIDSYEQYF
j_gene: TRBJ2-7; v_gene: TRBV6-2/TRBV6-3; CDR3aa: CASSSSGRAYEQYF
j_gene: TRBJ1-2; v_gene: TRBV11-2; CDR3aa: CASSFRGGYTF
j_gene: TRBJ1-6; v_gene: TRBV12-3/TRBV12-4; CDR3aa: CASSLRSSYNSPLHF
j_gene: TRBJ2-5; v_gene: TRBV4-3; CDR3aa: CASSPEEYGRAETQYF
j_gene: TRBJ2-7; v_gene: TRBV7-2; CDR3aa: CASSYRIRREQYF
j_gene: TRBJ1-1; v_gene: TRBV5-4; CDR3aa: CASSLPQGTEAFF
j_gene: TRBJ1-2; v_gene: TRBV12-3/TRBV12-4; CDR3aa: CASSSPGTVGPSGTF
j_gene: TRBJ1-2; v_gene: TRBV6-5; CDR3aa: CASSYRVTGPNYGYTF
j_gene: TRBJ2-5; v_gene: TRBV7-2; CDR3aa: CASSKGIGKTQYF
j_gene: TRBJ2-7; v_gene: TRBV11-2; CDR3aa: CASRIGGSSYEQYF
j_gene: TRBJ2-5; v_gene: TRBV9; CDR3aa: CASSPSYQETQYF
j_gene: TRBJ2-1; v_gene: TRBV5-1; CDR3aa: CASSLAGTGHNEQFF
j_gene: TRBJ2-1; v_gene: TRBV29-1; CDR3aa: CSADRGRVNEQFF